These T cell receptor beta chains were read from a single sample in a study of blood T cell repertoires in COVID-19. Libraries were prepared by immunoSEQ multiplex PCR; TCRdb keeps only in-frame clonotypes and omits some of them. The sample includes 200,000 to 300,000 clones, roughly 80% of them seen just once. Source material: peripheral blood. The receptor source for this set is a man of 80 years or more with acute or convalescent COVID-19. The CDR3 runs from the conserved cysteine through the conserved F or W. D genes are given only for firm matches. Only some rows state a clone size, as once, few, many or a class for expanded clones.

D	size	V	J	CDR3	DNA
NA	few	TRBV5-1	TRBJ1-4	CASSLVPGDEKLFF	TGCGCCAGCAGCTTGGTGCCCGGTGATGAAAAACTGTTTTTT
NA	NA	TRBV6-5	TRBJ1-1	CASLREGTNTEAFF	TGTGCCAGCCTTCGGGAGGGGACGAACACTGAAGCTTTCTTT
NA	NA	TRBV30	TRBJ2-5	CAWSVQWETQYF	TGTGCCTGGAGTGTACAGTGGGAGACCCAGTACTTC
NA	NA	TRBV7-9	TRBJ1-2	CASSPPRDNYGYTF	TGTGCCAGCAGCCCGCCCAGGGATAACTATGGCTACACCTTC
NA	NA	TRBV5-1	TRBJ2-1	CASSLDPGVNEQFF	TGCGCCAGCAGCCTGGACCCCGGTGTCAATGAGCAGTTCTTC
TRBD2	NA	TRBV5-1	TRBJ2-1	CASSTSSGGKYNEQFF	TGCGCCAGCAGCACCTCTAGCGGGGGGAAGTACAATGAGCAGTTCTTC
TRBD1	NA	TRBV18	TRBJ1-1	CASSPGQGGVTEAFF	TGTGCCAGCTCACCGGGACAGGGGGGGGTTACTGAAGCTTTCTTT
TRBD2	NA	TRBV24-1	TRBJ2-1	CATRGTSGGNEQFF	TGTGCCACCAGAGGTACTAGCGGGGGGAATGAGCAGTTCTTC
NA	NA	TRBV19	TRBJ1-6	CASSKSSYNSPLHF	TGTGCCAGTAGTAAGAGCTCCTATAATTCACCCCTCCACTTT
NA	NA	TRBV19	TRBJ1-3	CASSRQIGNTIYF	TGTGCCAGTAGCCGACAGATTGGAAACACCATATATTTT
TRBD2	NA	TRBV6-6	TRBJ2-3	CASSYQGLAGKDTQYF	TGTGCCAGCAGTTACCAGGGACTAGCGGGAAAAGATACGCAGTATTTT
TRBD1	few	TRBV6-5	TRBJ2-7	CASRPGQGVYEQYF	TGTGCCAGCAGGCCGGGACAGGGGGTCTACGAGCAGTACTTC
TRBD1	NA	TRBV5-8	TRBJ1-1	CASSTDRGRVSEAFF	TGTGCCAGCAGCACGGACAGGGGGCGAGTTTCCGAAGCTTTCTTT
NA	NA	TRBV4-1	TRBJ1-3	CASSQGEGNTIYF	TGCGCCAGCAGCCAAGGGGAGGGAAACACCATATATTTT
TRBD1	once	TRBV18	TRBJ1-2	CASSPDRDRGYTF	TGTGCCAGCTCACCGGACAGGGATCGAGGCTACACCTTC
NA	NA	TRBV5-1	TRBJ1-1	CASSSQGPVEAFF	TGCGCCAGCAGCTCACAGGGCCCCGTTGAAGCTTTCTTT
TRBD1	few	TRBV4-1	TRBJ2-1	CASSLFLPGQGHYNEQFF	TGCGCCAGCAGCCTCTTTCTTCCGGGACAGGGTCACTACAATGAGCAGTTCTTC
NA	many	TRBV6-5	TRBJ1-5	CASSVRGSNQPQHF	TGTGCCAGCAGCGTTCGGGGGAGCAATCAGCCCCAGCATTTT
NA	NA	TRBV5-6	TRBJ1-5	CASSLAGEQPQHF	TGTGCCAGCAGCTTGGCAGGGGAGCAGCCCCAGCATTTT
TRBD1	few	TRBV2	TRBJ1-2	CASRTGEDYGYTF	TGTGCCAGCAGGACAGGGGAGGACTATGGCTACACCTTC
NA	NA	TRBV2	TRBJ1-1	CASSEQGGGTEAFF	TGTGCCAGCAGTGAACAAGGGGGTGGGACTGAAGCTTTCTTT
NA	NA	TRBV2	TRBJ1-4	CASTRGGAGGEKLFF	TGTGCCAGCACCCGCGGGGGGGCCGGAGGTGAAAAACTGTTTTTT
TRBD2	NA	TRBV12-5	TRBJ2-1	CASGLPPAGGPYNEQFF	TGTGCTAGTGGACTGCCCCCGGCGGGAGGGCCCTACAATGAGCAGTTCTTC
NA	NA	TRBV6-5	TRBJ1-6	CATLRTQAYNSPLHF	TGTGCCACGTTAAGGACACAAGCTTATAATTCACCCCTCCACTTT
NA	NA	TRBV20-1	TRBJ2-1	CSARDRNEQFF	TGCAGTGCTAGAGACAGAAATGAGCAGTTCTTC
TRBD2	NA	TRBV2	TRBJ2-3	CASSGTSRTDTQYF	TGTGCCAGTTCCGGGACTAGCCGGACAGATACGCAGTATTTT
NA	NA	TRBV6-5	TRBJ1-6	CASSIGTINSPLHF	TGTGCCAGCAGCATAGGGACAATCAATTCACCCCTCCACTTT
TRBD2	NA	TRBV19	TRBJ2-3	CASSSRTSGSGYTQYF	TGTGCCAGTAGTTCTAGGACTAGCGGGAGCGGGTATACGCAGTATTTT
NA	NA	TRBV20-1	TRBJ2-1	CSASSGGEQFF	TGCAGTGCTAGTTCCGGGGGAGAGCAGTTCTTC
TRBD2	NA	TRBV3-1/TRBV3-2	TRBJ2-3	CASSQVGGGATDTQYF	TGTGCCAGCAGCCAAGTGGGGGGGGGAGCCACAGATACGCAGTATTTT
TRBD1	once	TRBV18	TRBJ1-2	CASSPGQGAEGYTF	TGTGCCAGCTCACCCGGACAGGGGGCCGAAGGCTACACCTTC
NA	NA	TRBV9	TRBJ1-6	CASSVAAQKGHFNNSPLHF	TGTGCCAGCAGCGTAGCCGCCCAAAAGGGACACTTCAATAATTCACCCCTCCACTTT
NA	NA	TRBV18	TRBJ1-6	CASSPPPSGGGSPLHF	TGTGCCAGCTCACCACCCCCCTCGGGGGGCGGTTCACCCCTCCACTTT
TRBD2	NA	TRBV6-6	TRBJ2-7	CASRPFTSGNEQYF	TGTGCCAGCAGACCATTCACTAGCGGGAACGAGCAGTACTTC
NA	NA	TRBV18	TRBJ2-7	CASSSDLYSYEQYF	TGTGCCAGCTCATCGGACTTGTACTCCTACGAGCAGTACTTC
NA	NA	TRBV18	TRBJ2-4	CASSLGQINIQYF	TGTGCCAGCTCATTGGGGCAAATAAACATTCAGTACTTC
NA	NA	TRBV18	TRBJ1-2	CASSPSGSEGYTF	TGTGCCAGCTCACCGTCAGGGTCGGAGGGCTACACCTTC
TRBD2	NA	TRBV7-9	TRBJ2-7	CASSLWEGGLYEQYF	TGTGCCAGCAGCTTATGGGAGGGAGGCCTCTACGAGCAGTACTTC
TRBD1	NA	TRBV5-6	TRBJ1-2	CASSRTGSANYGYTF	TGTGCCAGCAGCCGGACAGGGTCGGCTAACTATGGCTACACCTTC
NA	NA	TRBV7-3	TRBJ2-1	CASSLEGSRRSYNEQFF	TGTGCCAGCAGCTTAGAAGGGTCTCGGAGGAGCTACAATGAGCAGTTCTTC
TRBD1	once	TRBV27	TRBJ1-5	CASSSGQGSNQPQHF	TGTGCCAGCAGTTCCGGACAGGGAAGCAATCAGCCCCAGCATTTT
TRBD1	NA	TRBV27	TRBJ1-2	CASSPTKPRDSDSTF	TGTGCCAGCAGTCCCACTAAACCTCGGGACAGCGATTCCACCTTC
NA	NA	TRBV2	TRBJ2-3	CASSEALSWSGYF	TGTGCCAGCAGTGAAGCGCTATCCTGGAGCGGGTATTTT
TRBD1	NA	TRBV18	TRBJ2-7	CASSPLDRVGSYEQYF	TGTGCCAGCTCACCCCTGGACAGGGTAGGCTCCTACGAGCAGTACTTC
TRBD1	NA	TRBV7-9	TRBJ2-5	CASSEIPQGVQETQYF	TGTGCCAGCTCCGAGATTCCACAGGGGGTACAAGAGACCCAGTACTTC
TRBD2	NA	TRBV24-1	TRBJ2-3	CATSGGLAGGISTDTQYF	TGTGCCACCAGTGGGGGACTAGCGGGGGGCATTAGCACAGATACGCAGTATTTT
NA	NA	TRBV30	TRBJ1-1	CAWSRRGSSTEAFF	TGTGCCTGGAGTCGGCGGGGGTCTAGCACTGAAGCTTTCTTT
NA	NA	TRBV10-1	TRBJ2-1	CASSRGFEQFF	TGCGCCAGCAGCCGGGGATTTGAGCAGTTCTTC
TRBD2	NA	TRBV9	TRBJ2-7	CASSVAPQLAGGPYEQYF	TGTGCCAGCAGCGTTGCCCCTCAACTAGCGGGAGGACCCTACGAGCAGTACTTC
NA	NA	TRBV27	TRBJ1-5	CASSSGGQGFNQPQHF	TGTGCCAGCAGTTCCGGGGGGCAGGGGTTTAATCAGCCCCAGCATTTT
NA	NA	TRBV10-3	TRBJ2-2	CAISPRPGGPGELFF	TGTGCCATCAGTCCCCGGCCGGGGGGCCCCGGGGAGCTGTTTTTT
TRBD1	once	TRBV11-3	TRBJ2-4	CASSLGYSGGGNIQYF	TGTGCCAGCAGCTTAGGTTATTCAGGGGGTGGCAACATTCAGTACTTC